This T cell receptor beta chain was documented in a study of T cells after yellow fever vaccination. Whole-study findings and limits: It was a weaker secondary response, yet one that peaked faster, at day 5 versus 15.

One entry per CDR3 protein results from TCRdb running MiXCR on the 5' RACE reads. The sample has approximately 600,000 distinct CDR3 sequences, roughly 12% seen once. Between the trimmed V and J ends, which lost 0 bases and 2 bases, there was a span of 14 bases. The CDR3 is made up of 16 amino acids. Germline values: CDR1 LGHNA, CDR2 YSLEER. With regard to this clonotype: The antigen is unknown.

This chain uses TRBV4-3 with TRBJ2-7; a possible D gene is TRBD1 (5 bases). The clonotype comes from a man aged 30 to 45 who received the YFV17D yellow fever vaccine. This material consisted of PBMCs, taken on the day of the yellow fever booster vaccination. The CDR3 here is CASSQDAGSIPYEQYF. In nucleotides, the CDR3 is TGCGCCAGCAGCCAAGACGCAGGGTCTATTCCCTACGAGCAGTACTTC.